This TCR beta chain came from a study of beta chain features in type 1 diabetes. Study information: On cell yields, gender and age, patients and healthy donors were similar.

Sorting with CD45RO/CCR7/CD25/CD127/CD95/CD27 yielded naive, central memory, regulatory and stem-like memory CD4+ cells. Whole-study findings and limits: Across all four CD4+ subsets, people with type 1 diabetes showed modestly shorter TCRB CDR3s.

Sequenced material consisted of expressed TCRB transcripts (all of the isolated RNA was reverse transcribed). Clones were sequenced by immunoSEQ multiplex PCR, and TCRdb holds only the in-frame ones, with some missing. The sample records roughly 140,000 clones, 48% being singletons. The CDR3 is 14 residues long. Trimming stripped 0 bases from V and 1 base from J, with 6 bases between. Germline values: CDR1 LNHNV, CDR2 YYDKDF (reference sequence). As to this clone: Its antigen remains unidentified.

Sequencing was carried out using Tregs from blood. This clonotype was obtained from a man between 18 and 35 years old in good health. This chain uses TRBV15 with TRBJ2-5; no reliable D call. CDR3 amino acids: CATSRERAQETQYF. CDR3 DNA sequence: TGTGCCACCAGCAGAGAGCGAGCCCAAGAGACCCAGTACTTC.